This paragraph reports one T cell receptor beta chain. The record originates from a study of technical replicates of blood from several donors. Data came from immunoSEQ multiplex PCR; TCRdb stores just in-frame clones and leaves some out. Of 74,000 or so clones in the sample, around 90% were seen once. The sequenced sample consisted of T cells isolated from PBMCs. This clonotype was sampled from a human donor in good health.

The CDR3 region is CASSLSLNQPQHF. The CDR3 DNA is TGTGCCAGCAGCTTATCCCTTAATCAGCCCCAGCATTTT. The V call is TRBV11-3, the J call TRBJ1-5, with D unresolved. Per germline, CDR1 SGHNT and CDR2 YENEEA. CDR3 length: 13 amino acids. Trimming took 2 bases from V and 4 from J, leaving 6 bases between them. Together with reference TRBV11-3 and TRBJ1-5, the CDR3 gives the full variable domain: EAGVVQSPRYKIIEKKQPVAFWCNPISGHNTLYWYLQNLGQGPELLIRYENEEAVDDSQLPKDRFSAERLKGVDSTLKIQPAELGDSAVYLCASSLSLNQPQHFGDGTRLSIL.